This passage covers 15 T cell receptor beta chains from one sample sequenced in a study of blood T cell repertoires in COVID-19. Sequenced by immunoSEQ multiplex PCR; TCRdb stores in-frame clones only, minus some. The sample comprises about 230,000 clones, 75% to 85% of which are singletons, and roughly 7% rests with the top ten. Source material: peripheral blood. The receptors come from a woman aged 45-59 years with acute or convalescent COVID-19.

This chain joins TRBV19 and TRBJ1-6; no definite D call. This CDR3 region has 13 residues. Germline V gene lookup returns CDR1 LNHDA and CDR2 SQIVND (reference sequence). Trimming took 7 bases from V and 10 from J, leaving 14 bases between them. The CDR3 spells CASTEEASSPLHF. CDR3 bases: TGTGCCAGTACCGAGGAGGCCTCATCACCCCTCCACTTT.

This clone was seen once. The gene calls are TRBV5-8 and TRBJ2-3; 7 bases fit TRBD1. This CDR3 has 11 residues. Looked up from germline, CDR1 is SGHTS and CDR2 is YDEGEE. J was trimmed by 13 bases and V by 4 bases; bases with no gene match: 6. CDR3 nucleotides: TGTGCCAGCAGCCCAGACAGGGTGGAGTATTTT. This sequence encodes CASSPDRVEYF. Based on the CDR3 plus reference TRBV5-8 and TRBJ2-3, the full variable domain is EAGVTQSPTHLIKTRGQQATLRCSPISGHTSVYWYQQALGLGLQFLLWYDEGEERNRGNFPPRFSGRQFPNYSSELNVNALELEDSALYLCASSPDRVEYFGPGTRLTVL.

The CDR3 nucleotides read TGTGCCAGCTCGCTCGGCGGGGCGAGCTCTGGAAACACCATATATTTT. Translating it yields CASSLGGASSGNTIYF. V usage is TRBV18 and J usage is TRBJ1-3; D possibly corresponds to TRBD1 (5 bases). V lost 6 bases to trimming and J lost 0 bases, with 15 bases between them. Germline loops: CDR1 KGHSH, CDR2 LQKENI. This CDR3 has 16 amino acids.

CDR3 nucleotides: TGTGCCAGTGACGTAGGGGTCACCGGGGAGCTGTTTTTT. Protein sequence: CASDVGVTGELFF. The chain employs TRBV5-8 and TRBJ2-2, with D possibly matching TRBD1 (5 bases). The germline V gene encodes CDR1 SGHTS and CDR2 YDEGEE. The CDR3 has 13 amino acids. V gave up 8 bases and J gave up 4 bases, with 12 bases separating them.

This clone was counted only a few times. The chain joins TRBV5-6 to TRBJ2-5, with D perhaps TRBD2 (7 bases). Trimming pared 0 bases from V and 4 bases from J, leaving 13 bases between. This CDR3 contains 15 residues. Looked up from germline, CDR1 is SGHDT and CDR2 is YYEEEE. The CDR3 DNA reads TGTGCCAGCAGCTTGGTCGCAGGGGAGGGAGAGACCCAGTACTTC. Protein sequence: CASSLVAGEGETQYF.

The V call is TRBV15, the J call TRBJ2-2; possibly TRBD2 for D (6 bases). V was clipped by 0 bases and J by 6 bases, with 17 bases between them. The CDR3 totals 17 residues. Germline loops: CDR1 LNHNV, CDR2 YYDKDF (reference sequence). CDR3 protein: CATSRDRGGKGAGELFF. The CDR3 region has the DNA TGTGCCACCAGCAGAGATCGGGGCGGGAAAGGTGCCGGGGAGCTGTTTTTT.

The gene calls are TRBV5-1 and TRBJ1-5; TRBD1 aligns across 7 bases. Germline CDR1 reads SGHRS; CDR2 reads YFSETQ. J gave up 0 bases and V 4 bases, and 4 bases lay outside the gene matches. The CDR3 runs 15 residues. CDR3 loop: CASSLQGDSNQPQHF. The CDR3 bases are TGCGCCAGCAGCCTGCAGGGGGATAGCAATCAGCCCCAGCATTTT.

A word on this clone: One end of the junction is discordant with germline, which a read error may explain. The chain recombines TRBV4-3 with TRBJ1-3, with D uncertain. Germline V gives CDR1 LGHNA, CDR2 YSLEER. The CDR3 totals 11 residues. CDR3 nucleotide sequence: TGCGCCAGCAGCCACGGGTCAGAGTTGGTTTTT. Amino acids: CASSHGSELVF.

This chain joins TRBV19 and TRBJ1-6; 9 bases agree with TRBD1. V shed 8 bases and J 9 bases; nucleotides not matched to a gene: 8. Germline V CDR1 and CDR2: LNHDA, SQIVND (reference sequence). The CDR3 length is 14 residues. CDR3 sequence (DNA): TGTGCCAGTGGACCGGGACAGGGTGCTTCACCCCTCCACTTT. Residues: CASGPGQGASPLHF.

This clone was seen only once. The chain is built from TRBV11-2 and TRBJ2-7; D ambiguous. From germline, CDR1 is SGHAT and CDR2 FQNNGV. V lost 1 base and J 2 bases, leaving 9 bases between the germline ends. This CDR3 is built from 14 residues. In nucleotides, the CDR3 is TGTGCCAGCAGCTTAGTCCCTCCCCCCTACGAGCAGTACTTC. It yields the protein CASSLVPPPYEQYF.

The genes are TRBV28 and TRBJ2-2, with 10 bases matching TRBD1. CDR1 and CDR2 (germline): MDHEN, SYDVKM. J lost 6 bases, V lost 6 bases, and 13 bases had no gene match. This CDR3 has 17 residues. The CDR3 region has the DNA TGTGCCAGCAGCTCAAATCCTCTGACAGGGGGCGCCGGGGAGCTGTTTTTT. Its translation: CASSSNPLTGGAGELFF.

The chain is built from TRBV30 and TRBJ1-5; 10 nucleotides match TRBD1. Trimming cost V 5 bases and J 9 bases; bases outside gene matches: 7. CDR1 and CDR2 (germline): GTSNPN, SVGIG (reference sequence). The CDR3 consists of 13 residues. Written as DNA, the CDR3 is TGTGCCTGGGGAGGACAGGGGGGGAGGCCCCAGCATTTT. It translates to CAWGGQGGRPQHF.

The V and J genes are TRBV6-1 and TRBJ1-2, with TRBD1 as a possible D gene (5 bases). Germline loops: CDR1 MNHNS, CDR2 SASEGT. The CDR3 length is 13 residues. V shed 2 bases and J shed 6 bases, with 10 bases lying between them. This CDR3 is CASSEQGMDGYTF. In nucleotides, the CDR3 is TGTGCCAGCAGTGAACAGGGTATGGATGGCTACACCTTC.

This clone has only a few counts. The CDR3: CATSDAGLAGVYNEQFF. The CDR3 DNA is TGTGCCACCAGTGATGCGGGACTAGCGGGAGTCTACAATGAGCAGTTCTTC. The rearrangement uses TRBV24-1 and TRBJ2-1, with 14 bases that match TRBD2. The germline gives CDR1 KGHDR, CDR2 SFDVKD. This CDR3 has 17 amino acids. The junction had 3 bases not matched to a gene; V was cut back by 3 bases and J by 3 bases.

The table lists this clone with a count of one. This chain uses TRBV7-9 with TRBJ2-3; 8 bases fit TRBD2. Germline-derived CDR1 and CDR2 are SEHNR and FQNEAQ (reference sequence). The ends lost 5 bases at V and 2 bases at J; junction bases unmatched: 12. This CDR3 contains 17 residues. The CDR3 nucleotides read TGTGCCAGCAGCCCCACGGGGGGGCGGGGGGCCACAGATACGCAGTATTTT. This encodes CASSPTGGRGATDTQYF.